This T cell receptor beta chain was documented in a study of CD8 T cells in ankylosing spondylitis. This clonotype was seen ten or more times. The germline V gene encodes CDR1 SGHRS and CDR2 YFSETQ. V was trimmed by 1 base and J by 2 bases, leaving 17 bases between them. The CDR3 sequence is 17 residues long. One entry per CDR3 protein, called by TCRdb with MiXCR from the 5' RACE reads. Of around 150,000 distinct CDR3 sequences in the sample, approximately 7.4% were seen once. The sequence was obtained from a female donor with ankylosing spondylitis or in good health (not recorded which). The chain combines TRBV5-1 with TRBJ2-3, with D hard to call. The material sequenced was blood, either unsorted or a sorted T cell fraction (not recorded which). The CDR3: CASSLKKVNTHTDTQYF. CDR3 nucleotide sequence: TGCGCCAGCAGCTTGAAAAAGGTTAACACCCACACAGATACGCAGTATTTT. Using reference TRBV5-1 and TRBJ2-3 for the parts outside the CDR3, the full variable domain is KAGVTQTPRYLIKTRGQQVTLSCSPISGHRSVSWYQQTPGQGLQFLFEYFSETQRNKGNFPGRFSGRQFSNSRSEMNVSTLELGDSALYLCASSLKKVNTHTDTQYFGPGTRLTVL.